Listed here are 11 T cell receptor beta chains from one sample, sequenced in a study of cytomegalovirus exposure and HLA in healthy donors (dated by TCRdb to between 2016 and 2019). The library was made by the immunoSEQ multiplex PCR assay. The multiplex PCR relied on a mix of 60 forward primers for TCR Vbeta segments and 13 reverse primers for TCR Jbeta segments. TCRdb took over this immuneACCESS table, retaining in-frame rearrangements with V and J assigned. Such tables are incomplete; in checked studies, under half of the missing clones stem from an unresolved V gene, and the remainder is unexplained. The sample's table lists a count of about 200,000 clones. The top ten hold approximately 0.98% of the sample. The sample was PBMCs. The receptors come from a woman in her twenties or thirties in good health and CMV-seropositive.

The chain links TRBV5-5 to TRBJ2-6; maybe TRBD2 (5 bases). V gave up 0 bases and J gave up 2 bases, with 15 bases separating them. The germline gives CDR1 SGHKS, CDR2 YYEKEE (reference sequence). The CDR3 extends over 18 amino acids. CDR3 DNA sequence: TGTGCCAGCAGCTTGGGGGGAGTCCGAGGGCCTGGGGCCAACGTCCTGACTTTC. Translated: CASSLGGVRGPGANVLTF. The full variable domain, in which reference TRBV5-5 and TRBJ2-6 provide the parts outside the CDR3, is DAGVTQSPTHLIKTRGQQVTLRCSPISGHKSVSWYQQVLGQGPQFIFQYYEKEERGRGNFPDRFSARQFPNYSSELNVNALLLGDSALYLCASSLGGVRGPGANVLTFGAGSRLTVL.

The chain recombines TRBV30 with TRBJ2-5, with 11 positions matching TRBD2. Germline-derived CDR1 and CDR2 are GTSNPN and SVGIG (reference sequence). Germline trimming cut 5 bases from V and 1 base from J; bases unmatched to any gene: 6. The CDR3 sequence is 15 residues long. The CDR3 is CAWVGLAGGQETQYF. For the CDR3, the DNA is TGTGCCTGGGTTGGGCTAGCGGGAGGCCAAGAGACCCAGTACTTC. Combining the CDR3 with reference TRBV30 and TRBJ2-5 gives the whole variable domain SQTIHQWPATLVQPVGSPLSLECTVEGTSNPNLYWYRQAAGRGLQLLFYSVGIGQISSEVPQNLSASRPQDRQFILSSKKLLLSDSGFYLCAWVGLAGGQETQYFGPGTRLLVL.

J is TRBJ2-2 and V is TRBV5-8; D ambiguous. Between the trimmed V and J ends, which lost 4 bases and 0 bases, there was a span of 19 bases. Germline values: CDR1 SGHTS, CDR2 YDEGEE. The CDR3 sequence is 18 residues long. CDR3 in amino acids: CASSPLRSKATNTGELFF. The CDR3 DNA is TGTGCCAGCAGCCCCCTTAGGAGTAAAGCGACGAACACCGGGGAGCTGTTTTTT.

The J gene is TRBJ1-2, the V gene TRBV4-1, with TRBD1 matching 7 bases. The V gene's germline CDR1 is MGHRA and CDR2 YSYEKL. The length of the CDR3 is 13 residues. The V gene end was trimmed by 0 bases and the J gene end by 12 bases; junction bases not matched to a gene: 7. CDR3 nucleotide sequence: TGCGCCAGCAGCCAAGATCCAACAGGGGTGAACACCTTC. It is translated as CASSQDPTGVNTF.

The chain has TRBV6-6 and TRBJ2-5; 9 nucleotides agree with TRBD1. The germline CDR1 and CDR2 sequences are MNHNY and SVGAGI (reference sequence). The ends lost 2 bases at V and 5 bases at J; junction bases unmatched: 6. There are 15 residues in the CDR3. The CDR3, as DNA: TGTGCCAGCAGTTACGCGGACAGGGGTTGGGAGACCCAGTACTTC. Residues: CASSYADRGWETQYF.

This chain joins TRBV6-5 and TRBJ1-2; 7 nucleotides match TRBD1. Germline CDR1 is MNHEY and CDR2 is SVGAGI. There are 15 residues in the CDR3. The ends lost 4 bases at V and 5 bases at J; junction bases unmatched: 10. The CDR3 is CASSSGQLGSYGYTF. In DNA, the CDR3 is TGTGCCAGCAGTTCGGGACAGCTAGGGAGTTATGGCTACACCTTC.

V and J are TRBV7-9 and TRBJ2-5; possible D gene TRBD1, 5 bases. CDR3 length: 16 residues. Trimming removed 4 bases at V and 5 bases at J, with 20 bases between. Germline loops: CDR1 SEHNR, CDR2 FQNEAQ (reference sequence). CDR3 DNA sequence: TGTGCCAGCAGCTCCCGCAGGGAAGAGCTTTTGGAGACCCAGTACTTC. Amino acids: CASSSRREELLETQYF.

The chain joins TRBV30 to TRBJ1-1; D may be TRBD1 (5 bases). The CDR3 extends over 16 amino acids. Germline assignment: CDR1 GTSNPN and CDR2 SVGIG (reference sequence). V was cut by 2 bases and J by 5 bases, with 21 bases left in between. The CDR3, as DNA: TGTGCCTGGAGTATGTTGGGGCTGTATATTGGTACTGAAGCTTTCTTT. Translating gives CAWSMLGLYIGTEAFF.

The chain joins TRBV7-9 to TRBJ2-7; D possibly corresponds to TRBD1 (6 bases). Germline lookup yields CDR1 SEHNR and CDR2 FQNEAQ (reference sequence). The germline V and J ends were trimmed by 2 bases and 7 bases, with 15 bases remaining between them. The CDR3 has 14 amino acids. CDR3: CASSLLSPGAEQYF. The CDR3 nucleotides are TGTGCCAGCAGCTTACTCTCTCCAGGGGCGGAGCAGTACTTC.

This chain connects TRBV7-2 to TRBJ2-2; 11 bases match TRBD2. V was pared by 1 base and J by 3 bases, with 4 bases of the junction left unmatched. CDR1 is SGHTA and CDR2 is FQGNSA in the germline V gene. CDR3 length: 17 residues. The CDR3 sequence: CASSLGRLAGHTGELFF. Here the CDR3 DNA reads TGTGCCAGCAGCTTAGGGCGACTAGCGGGACACACCGGGGAGCTGTTTTTT.

This rearrangement joins TRBV28 to TRBJ1-5; unclear D gene. V shed 2 bases and J shed 10 bases, with 15 bases lying between them. Germline assignment: CDR1 MDHEN and CDR2 SYDVKM. The CDR3 is made up of 14 amino acids. The DNA for the CDR3 is TGTGCCAGCAGTTTAGTATATCCCTCTGTTCCCCAGCATTTT. It is translated as CASSLVYPSVPQHF.